The present entry profiles one TCR beta chain with its context. Antigen specificity is unknown. A single record per CDR3 protein comes from TCRdb applying MiXCR to the reads. The sample lists 900,000 to 950,000 distinct CDR3 sequences; roughly 30% were seen once. The source of the sample is a study of T cell repertoires in cytomegalovirus infection. Study at large: CMV epitopes used comprised recently identified HLA-C-restricted ones and well-studied HLA-B-restricted ones. Based on public TCR beta signatures, there were indications of CMV infection and of a matching HLA type.

The study, taken as a whole, reports: Adding up the frequency of public TCR beta families identified people who carried CMV plus the relevant HLA. CMV-specific HLA-C-restricted TCR beta clonotypes dominated the ex vivo response.

V dropped 6 bases and J dropped 11 bases, with 26 bases sitting between them. The CDR3 sequence is 15 residues long. CDR1 ENHRY and CDR2 SYGVKD come from the germline V gene. Source: cultured CD8+ T cells from PBMCs, taken from culture after CMV antigen stimulation. The TCR originated in a human donor in good health (CMV status not recorded). Some clones in this sample may be carry-over from other donors' samples. The rearrangement joins TRBV10-3 to TRBJ2-7, with D perhaps TRBD2 (7 bases). The CDR3 region has the DNA TGTGCCATCAGACCCGACAGGCCGAACCGAAGCGGGAAGTACGTC. It encodes CAIRPDRPNRSGKYV.